This T cell receptor beta chain was retrieved from a study of blood T cell repertoires in COVID-19 (dated by TCRdb to about 2020). At the level of the whole study: Samples from collaborators originated in the United States, Italy and Spain and spanned both the acute and convalescent phases of COVID-19. The material from the prospective study consisted of cDNA or gDNA derived from T cells, B-cell-depleted T cells, or PBMCs. The dataset comprised deeply sampled blood TCRbeta repertoires from subjects exposed to, actively infected with, or recovered from COVID-19. Where HLA class I and class II types were available, the types were taken from metadata supplied by the sample provider, not from assay-based typing. Samples came from the ongoing ImmuneRACE study (first 160 participants) plus 1,254 subjects from 6 global collaborators. A freely available public database, intended as a resource for researchers studying the immune response to SARS-CoV-2, is where the repertoires were released. The sample metadata nearly always contained a de-identified subject ID, COVID-19 status, age in years and sex. Broad study findings and their caveats: How much clinical and demographic metadata was included differed by source and by participant, and the metadata was provided uncurated.

Reading the germline V gene gives CDR1 MGHRA and CDR2 YSYEKL. The CDR3 covers 16 residues, taking in both the cysteine and the phenylalanine. The DNA shown is the 48-base CDR3, in frame from base 1. After removal of 4 bases from V and 0 bases from J, the junction retains 6 bases not matched to a gene. The collaborating institutions used their own protocols to collect whole blood in K2EDTA tubes. Collaborator samples were shipped for TCRbeta analysis as frozen whole blood, isolated PBMCs, or DNA extracted from either sample type. Concerning this clone: What this receptor recognizes is not known. Qualities for individual bases were not recorded, and no much larger clone is one base off.

TCRbeta CDR3 regions were amplified from genomic DNA using the immunoSEQ Assay, a bias-controlled multiplex PCR. Under the source paper's analysis protocol: Nucleated cell counts per sample were estimated from amplification of reference gene primers within the assay. To quantify the absolute abundance of each unique TCRbeta CDR3 rearrangement, sequence reads were collapsed and filtered. For each sample, productive Simpson clonality was calculated as the square root of Simpson's diversity index across productive rearrangements. Entries here come from immuneACCESS through TCRdb and include only in-frame sequences with V and J called. Some clones fail to appear in such tables; in the studies checked, an unresolved V gene covers under half of the shortfall, and the cause of the remainder is unknown. That table supplies the V and J calls and clone size; D and trimming were determined from the DNA. The sample table lists roughly 110,000 clones, over 70% of them with a count of one. 1.5% to 1.9% of the sample goes to the ten largest clones.

This receptor was obtained from a man aged 50 or older with acute or convalescent COVID-19. Recombination joined TRBV4-1 with TRBJ2-3; the central 8 bases match TRBD2. The specimen was peripheral blood. Here is the DNA: TGCGCCAGCAGCCGATTCGGGGGGGCTAGCACAGATACGCAGTATTTT. Translated, it reads CASSRFGGASTDTQYF.